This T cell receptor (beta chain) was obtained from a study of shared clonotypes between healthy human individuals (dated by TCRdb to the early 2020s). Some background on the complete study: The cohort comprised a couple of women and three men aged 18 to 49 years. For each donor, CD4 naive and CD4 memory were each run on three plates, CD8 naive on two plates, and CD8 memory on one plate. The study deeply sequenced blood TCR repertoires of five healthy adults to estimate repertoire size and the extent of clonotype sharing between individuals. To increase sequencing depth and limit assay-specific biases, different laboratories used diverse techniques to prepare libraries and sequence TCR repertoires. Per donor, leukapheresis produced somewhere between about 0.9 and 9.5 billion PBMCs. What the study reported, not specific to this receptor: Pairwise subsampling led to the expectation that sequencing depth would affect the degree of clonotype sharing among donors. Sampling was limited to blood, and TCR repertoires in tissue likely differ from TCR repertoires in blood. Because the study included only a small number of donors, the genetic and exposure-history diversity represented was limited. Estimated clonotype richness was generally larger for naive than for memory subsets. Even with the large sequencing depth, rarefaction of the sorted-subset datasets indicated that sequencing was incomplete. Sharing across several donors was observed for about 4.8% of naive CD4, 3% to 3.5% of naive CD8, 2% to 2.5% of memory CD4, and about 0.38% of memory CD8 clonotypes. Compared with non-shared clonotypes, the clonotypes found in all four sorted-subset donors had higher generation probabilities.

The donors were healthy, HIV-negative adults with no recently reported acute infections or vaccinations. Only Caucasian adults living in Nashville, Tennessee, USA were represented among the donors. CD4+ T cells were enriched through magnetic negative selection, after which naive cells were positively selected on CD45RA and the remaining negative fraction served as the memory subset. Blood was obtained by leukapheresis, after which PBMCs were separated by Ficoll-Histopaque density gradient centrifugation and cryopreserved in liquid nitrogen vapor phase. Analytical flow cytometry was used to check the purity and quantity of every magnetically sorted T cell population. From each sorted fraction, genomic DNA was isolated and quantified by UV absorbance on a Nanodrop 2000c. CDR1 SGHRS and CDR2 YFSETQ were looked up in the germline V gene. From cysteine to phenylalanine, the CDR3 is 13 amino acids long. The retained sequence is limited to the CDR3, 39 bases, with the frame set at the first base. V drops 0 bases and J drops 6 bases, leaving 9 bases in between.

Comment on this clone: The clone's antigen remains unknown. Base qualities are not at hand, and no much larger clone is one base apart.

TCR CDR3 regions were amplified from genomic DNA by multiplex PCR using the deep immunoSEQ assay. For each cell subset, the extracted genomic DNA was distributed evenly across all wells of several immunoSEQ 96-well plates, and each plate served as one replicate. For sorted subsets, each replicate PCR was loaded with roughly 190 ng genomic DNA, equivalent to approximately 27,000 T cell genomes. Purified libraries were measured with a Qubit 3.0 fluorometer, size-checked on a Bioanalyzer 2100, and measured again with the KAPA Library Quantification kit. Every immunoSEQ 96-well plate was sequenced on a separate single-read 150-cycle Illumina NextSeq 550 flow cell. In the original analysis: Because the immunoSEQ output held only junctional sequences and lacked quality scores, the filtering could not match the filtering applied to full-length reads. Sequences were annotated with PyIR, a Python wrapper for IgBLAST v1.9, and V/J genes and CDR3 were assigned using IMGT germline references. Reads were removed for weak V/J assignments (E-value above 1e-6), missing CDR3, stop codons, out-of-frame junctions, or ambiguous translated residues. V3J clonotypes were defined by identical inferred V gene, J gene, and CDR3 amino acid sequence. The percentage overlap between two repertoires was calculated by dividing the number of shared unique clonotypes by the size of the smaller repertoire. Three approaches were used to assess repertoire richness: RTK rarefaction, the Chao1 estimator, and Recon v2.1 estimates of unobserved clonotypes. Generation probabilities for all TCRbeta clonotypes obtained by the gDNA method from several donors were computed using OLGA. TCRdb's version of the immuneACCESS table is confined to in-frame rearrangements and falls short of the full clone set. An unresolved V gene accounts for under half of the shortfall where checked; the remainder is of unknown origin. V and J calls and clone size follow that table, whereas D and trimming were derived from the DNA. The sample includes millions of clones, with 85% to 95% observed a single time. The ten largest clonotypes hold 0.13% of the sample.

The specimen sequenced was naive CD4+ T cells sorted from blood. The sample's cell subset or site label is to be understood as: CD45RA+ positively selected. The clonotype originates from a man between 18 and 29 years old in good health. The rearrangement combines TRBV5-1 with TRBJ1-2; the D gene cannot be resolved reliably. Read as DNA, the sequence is TGCGCCAGCAGCTTGGCCGGGGAGAATGGCTACACCTTC. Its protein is CASSLAGENGYTF.